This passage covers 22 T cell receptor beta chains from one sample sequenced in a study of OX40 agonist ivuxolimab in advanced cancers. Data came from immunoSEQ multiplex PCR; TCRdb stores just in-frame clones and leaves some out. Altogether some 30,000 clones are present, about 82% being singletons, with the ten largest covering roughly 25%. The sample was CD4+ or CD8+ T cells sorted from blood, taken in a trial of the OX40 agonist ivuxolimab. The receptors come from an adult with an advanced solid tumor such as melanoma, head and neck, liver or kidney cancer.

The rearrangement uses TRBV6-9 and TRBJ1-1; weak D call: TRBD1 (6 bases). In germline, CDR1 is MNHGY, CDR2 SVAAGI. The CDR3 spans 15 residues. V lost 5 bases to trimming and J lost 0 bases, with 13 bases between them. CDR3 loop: CASSTGTGLNTEAFF. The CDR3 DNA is TGTGCCAGCAGTACCGGCACAGGGTTGAACACTGAAGCTTTCTTT.

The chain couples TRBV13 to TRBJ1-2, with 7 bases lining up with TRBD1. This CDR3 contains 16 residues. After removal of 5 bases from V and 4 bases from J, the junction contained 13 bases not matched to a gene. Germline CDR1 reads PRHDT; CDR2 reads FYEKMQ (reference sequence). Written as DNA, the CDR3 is TGTGCCAGCAGCGGTAGGGACAGCGGAACCCTCTATGGCTACACCTTC. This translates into CASSGRDSGTLYGYTF.

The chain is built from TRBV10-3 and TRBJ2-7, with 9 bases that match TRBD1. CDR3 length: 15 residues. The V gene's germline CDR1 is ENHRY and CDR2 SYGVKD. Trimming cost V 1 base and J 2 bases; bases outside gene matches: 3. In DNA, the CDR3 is TGTGCCATCAGTGAGTGGGGACAGGGTACCTACGAGCAGTACTTC. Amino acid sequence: CAISEWGQGTYEQYF.

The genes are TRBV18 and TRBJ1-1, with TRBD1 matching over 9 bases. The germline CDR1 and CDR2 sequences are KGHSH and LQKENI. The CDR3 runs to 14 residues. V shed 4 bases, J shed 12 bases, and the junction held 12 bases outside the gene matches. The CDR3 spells CASSHLRDRVGTFF. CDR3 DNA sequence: TGTGCCAGCTCACACCTCCGGGACAGGGTGGGAACTTTCTTT.

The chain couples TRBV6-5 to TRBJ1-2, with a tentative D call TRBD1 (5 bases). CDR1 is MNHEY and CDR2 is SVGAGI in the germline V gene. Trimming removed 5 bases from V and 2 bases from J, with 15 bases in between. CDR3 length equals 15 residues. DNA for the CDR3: TGTGCCAGCAGTCAAACCCCGGGGGGAAACTATGGCTACACCTTC. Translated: CASSQTPGGNYGYTF.

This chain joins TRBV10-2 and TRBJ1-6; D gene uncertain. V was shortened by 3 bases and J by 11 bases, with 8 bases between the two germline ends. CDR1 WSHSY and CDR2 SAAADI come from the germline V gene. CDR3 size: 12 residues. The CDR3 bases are TGCGCCAGCAGTGAAGCCGTACCACCCCTCCACTTT. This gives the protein CASSEAVPPLHF.

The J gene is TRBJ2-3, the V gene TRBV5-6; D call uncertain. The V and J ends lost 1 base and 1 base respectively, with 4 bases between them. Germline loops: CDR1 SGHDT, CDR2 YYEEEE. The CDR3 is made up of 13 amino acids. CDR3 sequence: CASSLSRTDTQYF. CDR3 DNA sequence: TGTGCCAGCAGCTTGTCCCGCACAGATACGCAGTATTTT.

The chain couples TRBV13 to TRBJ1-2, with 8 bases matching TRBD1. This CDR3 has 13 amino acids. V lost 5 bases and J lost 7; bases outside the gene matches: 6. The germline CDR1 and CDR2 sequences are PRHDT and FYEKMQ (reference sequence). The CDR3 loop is CASSGPDRAGYTF. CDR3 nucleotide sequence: TGTGCCAGCAGCGGTCCGGACAGGGCTGGCTACACCTTC.

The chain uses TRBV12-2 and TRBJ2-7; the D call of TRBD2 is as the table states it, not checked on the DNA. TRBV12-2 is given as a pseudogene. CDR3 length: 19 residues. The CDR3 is CASRPKLIHGLAGAYEQYF. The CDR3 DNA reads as TGTGCAAGTCGCCCTAAACTAATACACGGACTAGCGGGGGCCTACGAGCAGTACTTC.

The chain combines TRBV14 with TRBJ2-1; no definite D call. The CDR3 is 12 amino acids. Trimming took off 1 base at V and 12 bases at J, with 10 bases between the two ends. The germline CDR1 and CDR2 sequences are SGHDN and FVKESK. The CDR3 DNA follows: TGTGCCAGCAGCCAAGGCGCAGTGATGCAGTTCTTC. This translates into CASSQGAVMQFF.

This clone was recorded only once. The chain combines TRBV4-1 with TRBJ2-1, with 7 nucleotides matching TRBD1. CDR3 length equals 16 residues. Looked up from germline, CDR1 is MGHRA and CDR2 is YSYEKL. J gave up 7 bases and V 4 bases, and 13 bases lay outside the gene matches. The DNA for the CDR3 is TGCGCCAGCAGCCCGCAAGGGGGCAGGACAGTGAATGAGCAGTTCTTC. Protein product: CASSPQGGRTVNEQFF.

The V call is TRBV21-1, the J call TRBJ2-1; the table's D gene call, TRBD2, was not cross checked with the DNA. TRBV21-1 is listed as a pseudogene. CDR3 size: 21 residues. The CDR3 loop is CASSKGDRTSGNASAYNEQFF. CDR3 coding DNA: TGTGCCAGCAGCAAAGGAGACAGGACTAGCGGAAACGCCTCCGCCTACAATGAGCAGTTCTTC.

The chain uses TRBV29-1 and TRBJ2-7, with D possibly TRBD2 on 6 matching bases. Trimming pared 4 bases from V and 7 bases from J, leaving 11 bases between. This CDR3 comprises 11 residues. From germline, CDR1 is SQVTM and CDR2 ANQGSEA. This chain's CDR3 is CSVGGAGEQYF. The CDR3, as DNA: TGCAGCGTTGGGGGAGCGGGTGAGCAGTACTTC.

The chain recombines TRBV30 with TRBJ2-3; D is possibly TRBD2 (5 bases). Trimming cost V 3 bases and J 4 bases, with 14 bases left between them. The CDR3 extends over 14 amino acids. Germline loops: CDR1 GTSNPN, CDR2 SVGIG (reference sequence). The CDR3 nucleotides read TGTGCCTGGAGCTGGACTGGTGGGGCAGATACGCAGTATTTT. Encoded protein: CAWSWTGGADTQYF.

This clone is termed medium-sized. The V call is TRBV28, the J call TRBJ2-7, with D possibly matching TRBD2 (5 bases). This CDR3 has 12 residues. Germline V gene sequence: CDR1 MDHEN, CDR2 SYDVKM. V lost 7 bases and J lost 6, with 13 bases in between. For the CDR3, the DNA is TGTGCCAGCACCTATCCGAGCGGCGAGCAGTACTTC. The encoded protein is CASTYPSGEQYF. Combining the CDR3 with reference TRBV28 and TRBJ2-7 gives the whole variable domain DVKVTQSSRYLVKRTGEKVFLECVQDMDHENMFWYRQDPGLGLRLIYFSYDVKMKEKGDIPEGYSVSREKKERFSLILESASTNQTSMYLCASTYPSGEQYFGPGTRLTVT.

CDR3 region: CASSPSGQGEQYF. CDR3 DNA sequence: TGTGCCAGCAGCCCCAGCGGGCAGGGCGAGCAGTACTTC. The gene calls are TRBV7-6 and TRBJ2-7; D is possibly TRBD2 (6 bases). CDR3 length: 13 amino acids. Germline V gives CDR1 SGHVS, CDR2 FNYEAQ. Trimming removed 5 bases from V and 6 bases from J, with 14 bases in between.

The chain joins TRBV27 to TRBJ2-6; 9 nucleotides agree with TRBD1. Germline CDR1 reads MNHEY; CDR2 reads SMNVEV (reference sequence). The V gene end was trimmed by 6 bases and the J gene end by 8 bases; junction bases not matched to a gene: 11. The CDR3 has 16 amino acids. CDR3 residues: CASSGTGKKKTNVLTF. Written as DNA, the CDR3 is TGTGCCAGCAGCGGGACAGGGAAAAAAAAGACCAACGTCCTGACTTTC.

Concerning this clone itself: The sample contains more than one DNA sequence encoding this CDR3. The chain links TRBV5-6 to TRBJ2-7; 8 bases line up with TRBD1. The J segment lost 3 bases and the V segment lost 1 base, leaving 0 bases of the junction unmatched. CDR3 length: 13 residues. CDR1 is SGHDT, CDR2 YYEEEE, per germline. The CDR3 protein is CASSLTGGYEQYF. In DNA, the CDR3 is TGTGCCAGCAGCTTGACAGGGGGCTACGAGCAGTACTTC.

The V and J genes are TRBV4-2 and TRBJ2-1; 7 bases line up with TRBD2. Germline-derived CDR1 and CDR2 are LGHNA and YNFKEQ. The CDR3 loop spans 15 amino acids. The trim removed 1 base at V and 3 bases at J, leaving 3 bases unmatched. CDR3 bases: TGTGCCAGCAGCCAAGGGCTAGCGGACTACAATGAGCAGTTCTTC. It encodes CASSQGLADYNEQFF.

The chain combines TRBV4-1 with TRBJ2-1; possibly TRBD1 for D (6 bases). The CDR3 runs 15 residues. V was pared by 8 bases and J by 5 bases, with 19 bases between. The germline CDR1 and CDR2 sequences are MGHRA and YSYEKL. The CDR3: CASSQGPGVNNEQFF. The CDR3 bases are TGCGCCAGCTCCCAGGGGCCAGGGGTAAACAATGAGCAGTTCTTC.

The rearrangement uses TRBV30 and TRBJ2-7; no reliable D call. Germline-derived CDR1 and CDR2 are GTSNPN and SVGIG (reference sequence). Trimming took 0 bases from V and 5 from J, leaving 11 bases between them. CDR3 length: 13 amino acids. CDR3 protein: CAWSVDLRHEQYF. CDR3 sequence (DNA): TGTGCCTGGAGTGTAGACCTACGCCACGAGCAGTACTTC.

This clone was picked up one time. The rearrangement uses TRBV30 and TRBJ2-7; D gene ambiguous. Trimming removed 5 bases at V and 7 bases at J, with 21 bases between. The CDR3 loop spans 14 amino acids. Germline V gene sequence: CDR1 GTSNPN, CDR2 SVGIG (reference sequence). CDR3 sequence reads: CAWALGRTPIEQYF. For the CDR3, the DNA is TGTGCCTGGGCTCTGGGCAGGACGCCTATTGAGCAGTACTTC.